Listed below are T cell receptor beta chains from one sample, sequenced in a study of blood T cell repertoires in COVID-19. Sequencing was performed with immunoSEQ multiplex PCR; in TCRdb, only in-frame clones are kept and a portion is missing. The sample has roughly 400,000 clones, around 87% seen once. Specimen: PBMCs or T cells enriched from blood (not recorded which). The receptor source for this set is a man aged 30 to 45 who had recovered from COVID-19. Each CDR3 is given with its conserved first and last residue. A D gene is named only where the DNA matches it firmly. Not all rows give a size; the values are once, few, many and, for expanded clones, a class.

d_call: TRBD2
clone_size: few
v_call: TRBV7-6
j_call: TRBJ2-2
cdr3_nt: TGTGCCAGCAGCCCTGAGGCGGGAGGGCCGCGGACCGGGGAGCTGTTTTTT
cdr3_aa: CASSPEAGGPRTGELFF

d_call: TRBD2
clone_size: -
v_call: TRBV28
j_call: TRBJ2-7
cdr3_nt: TGTGCCAGCAGTACCATATTAGCGGGGCCGAGGTTC
cdr3_aa: CASSTILAGPRF

d_call: -
clone_size: -
v_call: TRBV11-2
j_call: TRBJ1-1
cdr3_nt: TGTGCCAGCAGCTTATATCTGAACACTGAAGCTTTCTTT
cdr3_aa: CASSLYLNTEAFF

d_call: -
clone_size: -
v_call: TRBV3-1/TRBV3-2
j_call: TRBJ2-2
cdr3_nt: TGTGCCAGCAGCCAAGTAGGCGGCCCCGGGGAGCTGTTTTTT
cdr3_aa: CASSQVGGPGELFF

d_call: TRBD2
clone_size: few
v_call: TRBV7-9
j_call: TRBJ2-1
cdr3_nt: TGTGCCAGCAGCTTATTCGGGACTAGCGGGAGTGGTGTGGGTGAGCAGTTCTTC
cdr3_aa: CASSLFGTSGSGVGEQFF

d_call: -
clone_size: -
v_call: TRBV27
j_call: TRBJ1-5
cdr3_nt: TGTGCCAGCAGTGGAGACAGACAAAATCAGCCCCAGCATTTT
cdr3_aa: CASSGDRQNQPQHF

d_call: -
clone_size: -
v_call: TRBV9
j_call: TRBJ2-3
cdr3_nt: TGTGCCAGCAGCGTAGAGGCGGGGATGAGCACAGATACGCAGTATTTT
cdr3_aa: CASSVEAGMSTDTQYF

d_call: TRBD2
clone_size: -
v_call: TRBV11-2
j_call: TRBJ2-3
cdr3_nt: TGTGCCAGCAGCTTACGGCTAGCGGGTAGCACAGATACGCAGTATTTT
cdr3_aa: CASSLRLAGSTDTQYF

d_call: -
clone_size: -
v_call: TRBV18
j_call: TRBJ1-1
cdr3_nt: TGTGCCAGCTCACCCCAGACAGGTGAAGCTTTCTTT
cdr3_aa: CASSPQTGEAFF

d_call: TRBD2
clone_size: -
v_call: TRBV5-1
j_call: TRBJ2-3
cdr3_nt: TGCGCCAGCAGGGGAGGGTCTTGGAGCACAGATACGCAGTATTTT
cdr3_aa: CASRGGSWSTDTQYF

d_call: -
clone_size: -
v_call: TRBV9
j_call: TRBJ1-2
cdr3_nt: TGTGCCAGCAGCGCACTGGGGACAAACTATGGCTACACCTTC
cdr3_aa: CASSALGTNYGYTF

d_call: TRBD1
clone_size: -
v_call: TRBV7-3
j_call: TRBJ2-3
cdr3_nt: TGTGCCAGCAGCGCTGGGGACAGATTGACGCAGTATTTT
cdr3_aa: CASSAGDRLTQYF

d_call: TRBD1
clone_size: -
v_call: TRBV7-2
j_call: TRBJ1-2
cdr3_nt: TGTGCCAGCAGCTCCGGACAGGACTATGGCTACACCTTC
cdr3_aa: CASSSGQDYGYTF

d_call: -
clone_size: -
v_call: TRBV14
j_call: TRBJ1-6
cdr3_nt: TGTGCCAGCAGCCTGGGAAGGACTCCCCTCCACTTT
cdr3_aa: CASSLGRTPLHF

d_call: TRBD1
clone_size: -
v_call: TRBV28
j_call: TRBJ2-3
cdr3_nt: TGTGCCAGCAGTCAGACAGGGGTTCTCGGCACAGATACGCAGTATTTT
cdr3_aa: CASSQTGVLGTDTQYF

d_call: -
clone_size: -
v_call: TRBV13
j_call: TRBJ1-2
cdr3_nt: TGTGCCAGCAGCTTAACAGCTTACTATGGCTACACCTTC
cdr3_aa: CASSLTAYYGYTF

d_call: -
clone_size: -
v_call: TRBV3-1/TRBV3-2
j_call: TRBJ2-7
cdr3_nt: TGTGCCAGCAGCCGCCGCGCAGGCTCCTACGAGCAGTACTTC
cdr3_aa: CASSRRAGSYEQYF

d_call: TRBD1
clone_size: once
v_call: TRBV29-1
j_call: TRBJ1-2
cdr3_nt: TGCAGCGTCAACAGGGGAAACAACCTTAACTATGGCTACACCTTC
cdr3_aa: CSVNRGNNLNYGYTF

d_call: -
clone_size: -
v_call: TRBV11-2
j_call: TRBJ2-1
cdr3_nt: TGTGCCAGCAGCTTAGTCGCGGGCTACAATGAGCAGTTCTTC
cdr3_aa: CASSLVAGYNEQFF

d_call: TRBD1
clone_size: once
v_call: TRBV28
j_call: TRBJ2-7
cdr3_nt: TGTGCCAGCAGCCAAGACAGGGCATACTCCTACGAGCAGTACTTC
cdr3_aa: CASSQDRAYSYEQYF

d_call: TRBD2
clone_size: -
v_call: TRBV9
j_call: TRBJ2-3
cdr3_nt: TGTGCCAGCAGCGTGGCCCCTCTAGCGGGAGTGCAAGATACGCAGTATTTT
cdr3_aa: CASSVAPLAGVQDTQYF

d_call: TRBD2
clone_size: -
v_call: TRBV19
j_call: TRBJ2-7
cdr3_nt: TGTGCCAGTAGTCGTACTAGCGGGACCTACGAGCAGTACTTC
cdr3_aa: CASSRTSGTYEQYF

d_call: TRBD1
clone_size: -
v_call: TRBV5-5
j_call: TRBJ2-6
cdr3_nt: TGTGCCAGCAGCTTGGTGGGACAGGTCTCTGGGGCCAACGTCCTGACTTTC
cdr3_aa: CASSLVGQVSGANVLTF

d_call: TRBD2
clone_size: -
v_call: TRBV28
j_call: TRBJ2-5
cdr3_nt: TGTGCCAGCAGGGCTAGCGGGAGAGGAGAGACCCAGTACTTC
cdr3_aa: CASRASGRGETQYF

d_call: -
clone_size: few
v_call: TRBV11-2
j_call: TRBJ1-6
cdr3_nt: TGTGCCAGCAGCTTAAACAGGGACGGATCACCCCTCCACTTT
cdr3_aa: CASSLNRDGSPLHF

d_call: TRBD2
clone_size: -
v_call: TRBV4-1
j_call: TRBJ2-1
cdr3_nt: TGCGCCAGCAGCCAAGGGGGGACTAGCGGGATGGGTGAGCAGTTCTTC
cdr3_aa: CASSQGGTSGMGEQFF

d_call: TRBD1
clone_size: -
v_call: TRBV19
j_call: TRBJ1-2
cdr3_nt: TGTGCCAGTAGCCCTCAACGGGACAGGGCGTCCTATGGCTACACCTTC
cdr3_aa: CASSPQRDRASYGYTF

d_call: TRBD1
clone_size: once
v_call: TRBV30
j_call: TRBJ1-6
cdr3_nt: TGTGCCTGGAGAGGACAGGTGAATTCACCCCTCCACTTT
cdr3_aa: CAWRGQVNSPLHF

d_call: -
clone_size: -
v_call: TRBV9
j_call: TRBJ1-2
cdr3_nt: TGTGCCAGCAGCAGTTCTCCGGGGGGCTATGGCTACACCTTC
cdr3_aa: CASSSSPGGYGYTF

d_call: -
clone_size: few
v_call: TRBV7-2
j_call: TRBJ2-7
cdr3_nt: TGTGCCAGCAGCTTAGCGACTGACTACGAGCAGTACTTC
cdr3_aa: CASSLATDYEQYF

d_call: -
clone_size: -
v_call: TRBV6-5
j_call: TRBJ1-2
cdr3_nt: TGTGCCAGCAGTCGGGGGAGGAGCGACTATGGCTACACCTTC
cdr3_aa: CASSRGRSDYGYTF

d_call: -
clone_size: -
v_call: TRBV19
j_call: TRBJ1-5
cdr3_nt: TGTGCCACAGGGGCGGTGGCCCAGCATTTT
cdr3_aa: CATGAVAQHF

d_call: TRBD2
clone_size: -
v_call: TRBV28
j_call: TRBJ2-7
cdr3_nt: TGTGCCAGCGGCCCGGGACTAGCATCGTTACGGGCCTACGAGCAGTACTTC
cdr3_aa: CASGPGLASLRAYEQYF